Below, 28 T cell receptor beta chains from the same sample are listed, as sequenced in a study of T-cell reconstitution after alpha-beta-depleted transplantation in children. Library preparation (for TCRbeta) was performed with unique molecular identifiers. TCRdb called the PCR reads again in MiXCR, with one record for every CDR3 protein. The sample includes approximately 290,000 distinct CDR3 sequences, 11% of them seen just once. The sequenced sample was peripheral blood, obtained 180 days after TCRalphabeta/CD19-depleted stem cell transplant. These receptors were collected from a male patient aged 2 to 10 who had a stem cell transplant for chronic granulomatous disease, so the T cells may come from the graft donor.

The chain has TRBV29-1 and TRBJ2-7, with D possibly being TRBD2 (5 bases). The CDR3 covers 13 residues. Germline lookup yields CDR1 SQVTM and CDR2 ANQGSEA. The ends were cut back, 2 bases at V and 0 bases at J, with 8 bases in the middle. CDR3 residues: CSVETGSSYEQYF. The CDR3 nucleotides read TGCAGCGTTGAAACGGGGAGCTCCTACGAGCAGTACTTC.

This clonotype was seen many times. The genes are TRBV12-3 or TRBV12-4 and TRBJ1-5; 8 bases map to TRBD1. V lost 5 bases, J lost 7 bases, and 4 bases stayed unmatched. This CDR3 region has 13 residues. CDR3 in DNA: TGTGCCAGCAGTGGACAGGGCCACCAGCCCCAGCATTTT. Translating it yields CASSGQGHQPQHF.

For this clonotype: Possible read error: a much larger clone is one base away. The rearrangement links TRBV7-2 to TRBJ2-7; 10 bases line up with TRBD2. Germline values: CDR1 SGHTA, CDR2 FQGNSA. This CDR3 has 16 amino acids. The CDR3: CASSSGGLAGVSEQHF. The CDR3 DNA follows: TGTGCCAGCAGCTCCGGCGGGCTAGCGGGAGTAAGCGAGCAGCACTTC.

This clonotype was found many times. In DNA, the CDR3 is TGTGCCAGCAGGCCGGGACAAGGGGCTAACTATGGCTACACCTTC. Translation gives CASRPGQGANYGYTF. V and J are TRBV12-3 or TRBV12-4 and TRBJ1-2; tentative D call: TRBD1 (6 bases). The CDR3 runs to 15 residues. V was shortened by 6 bases and J by 0 bases, with 14 bases between the two germline ends.

This clonotype was recorded at least ten times. The chain uses TRBV24-1 and TRBJ2-7; D gene uncertain. Germline CDR1 KGHDR, CDR2 SFDVKD. The CDR3 sequence is 16 residues long. V was pared by 0 bases and J by 2 bases, with 13 bases between. The CDR3 nucleotides read TGTGCCACCAGTGATTTGGAGCTCCCTAGAACCTACGAGCAGTACTTC. Amino acids: CATSDLELPRTYEQYF.

This clonotype appeared many times. The chain couples TRBV29-1 to TRBJ1-2, with D possibly being TRBD1 (5 bases). The germline V gene encodes CDR1 SQVTM and CDR2 ANQGSEA. Deletions cut 4 bases from V and 8 bases from J, with 11 bases between. This CDR3 is built from 11 residues. The chain's CDR3 is CSVGQGLGYTF. The CDR3 DNA follows: TGCAGCGTTGGGCAGGGCTTGGGCTACACCTTC.

This clonotype was observed many times. The rearrangement links TRBV20-1 to TRBJ2-7, with D possibly TRBD1 on 5 matching bases. The CDR3 contains 10 residues. Trimming removed 6 bases from V and 6 bases from J, with 9 bases in between. CDR1 is DFQATT and CDR2 is SNEGSKA in the germline V gene (reference sequence). The CDR3 nucleotides read TGCAGTGCCAGGGATCCCGAGCAGTACTTC. Its protein is CSARDPEQYF.

The chain is built from TRBV18 and TRBJ2-7; TRBD2 matches 10 bases. The V gene end was trimmed by 2 bases and the J gene end by 6 bases; junction bases not matched to a gene: 7. Germline V CDR1 and CDR2: KGHSH, LQKENI. The CDR3 has 15 residues. As DNA, the CDR3 is TGTGCCAGCTCACCAAGATCTAGCGGGAGCGGCGAGCAGTACTTC. Translation gives CASSPRSSGSGEQYF.

This clonotype was observed at least ten times. CDR3 nucleotide sequence: TGCAGCGCCGCGGTAGGGAGCGGGAGCAATGAGCAGTTCTTC. This codes for CSAAVGSGSNEQFF. This chain links TRBV29-1 with TRBJ2-1; 8 bases map to TRBD2. The ends lost 7 bases at V and 6 bases at J; junction bases unmatched: 11. Germline assignment: CDR1 SQVTM and CDR2 ANQGSEA. This CDR3 region has 14 residues.

This clonotype has ten or more counts. This chain uses TRBV20-1 with TRBJ2-3; D is unclear. The CDR3 has 13 residues. The germline gives CDR1 DFQATT, CDR2 SNEGSKA (reference sequence). V dropped 0 bases and J dropped 5 bases, with 9 bases sitting between them. CDR3 region: CSARDLGQDTQYF. CDR3 DNA: TGCAGTGCTAGAGATTTAGGGCAAGATACGCAGTATTTT.

This clonotype was counted at least ten times. The chain uses TRBV7-9 and TRBJ1-3; the D gene is possibly TRBD1 (6 bases). This CDR3 is 17 amino acids long. The V end lost 5 bases, the J end lost 1 base, and 18 bases lay between the germline ends. CDR1 and CDR2 (germline): SEHNR, FQNEAQ (reference sequence). CDR3 loop: CASSGTGRTSSGNTIYF. The CDR3 nucleotides are TGTGCCAGCAGCGGAACAGGGAGGACTTCTTCTGGAAACACCATATATTTT.

The gene calls are TRBV5-1 and TRBJ2-2, with 13 bases aligning to TRBD2. V gave up 4 bases and J gave up 5 bases; unmatched junction bases: 14. Looked up from germline, CDR1 is SGHRS and CDR2 is YFSETQ. The CDR3 consists of 19 residues. CDR3 amino acids: CASSVTPLLAGGETGELFF. CDR3 DNA: TGCGCCAGCAGCGTTACCCCACTACTAGCGGGAGGGGAGACCGGGGAGCTGTTTTTT.

There are many counts of this clonotype. V gene TRBV19 combines with J gene TRBJ2-1; maybe TRBD2 (6 bases). CDR1 and CDR2 from the germline V gene are LNHDA and SQIVND (reference sequence). Trimming took 5 bases from V and 0 from J, leaving 11 bases between them. This CDR3 is built from 15 residues. CDR3 coding DNA: TGTGCCAGTAGTTGGGCGGAGGGCTCCTACAATGAGCAGTTCTTC. This encodes CASSWAEGSYNEQFF. The variable domain in full, completed from reference TRBV19 and TRBJ2-1, reads DGGITQSPKYLFRKEGQNVTLSCEQNLNHDAMYWYRQDPGQGLRLIYYSQIVNDFQKGDIAEGYSVSREKKESFPLTVTSAQKNPTAFYLCASSWAEGSYNEQFFGPGTRLTVL.

On this clonotype: At one boundary the junction diverges from the germline segment, which might be a read error. V and J are TRBV27 and TRBJ2-1; D ambiguous. Germline lookup yields CDR1 MNHEY and CDR2 SMNVEV (reference sequence). The CDR3 contains 11 residues. CDR3 nucleotide sequence: TGTGCCAGCAGAAACTACTATGAGCAGTTCTTC. Translation: CASRNYYEQFF.

At least ten counts were recorded for this clonotype. The J gene is TRBJ1-5, the V gene TRBV20-1; no clear D. Deletions cut 6 bases from V and 5 bases from J, with 11 bases between. Germline V lookup: CDR1 DFQATT, CDR2 SNEGSKA (reference sequence). There are 12 residues in the CDR3. This CDR3 is CSAFRTDQPQHF. The CDR3 DNA is TGCAGTGCCTTTAGGACCGATCAGCCCCAGCATTTT.

This sequence joins TRBV6-6 and TRBJ1-1, with D tentatively TRBD1 (5 bases). CDR3 size: 12 residues. Trimming removed 6 bases at V and 5 bases at J, with 10 bases between. From germline, CDR1 is MNHNY and CDR2 SVGAGI (reference sequence). The CDR3, as DNA: TGTGCCAGCAGAGCCGGGGGGACTGAAGCTTTCTTT. The encoded protein is CASRAGGTEAFF.

This clonotype has a count of ten or more. The chain carries TRBV11-2 and TRBJ2-3, with 10 bases lining up with TRBD2. The CDR3 spans 16 residues. After removal of 5 bases from V and 3 bases from J, the junction contained 8 bases not matched to a gene. The germline CDR1 and CDR2 sequences are SGHAT and FQNNGV. CDR3 residues: CASSPGLAGVTDTQYF. Here the CDR3 DNA reads TGTGCCAGCAGCCCAGGTCTAGCGGGAGTTACAGATACGCAGTATTTT.

The chain employs TRBV14 and TRBJ2-1, with D perhaps TRBD2 (5 bases). V was pared by 3 bases and J by 13 bases, with 13 bases between. Germline assignment: CDR1 SGHDN and CDR2 FVKESK. This CDR3 spans 12 amino acids. This CDR3 reads CASSQSRGYQFF. The DNA for the CDR3 is TGTGCCAGCAGCCAGTCTCGCGGGTACCAGTTCTTC.

This clonotype was picked up many times. This chain uses TRBV4-2 with TRBJ2-7, with 15 bases identical to TRBD2. Trimming took 5 bases from V and 5 from J; bases not matched to a gene: 7. The germline V gene encodes CDR1 LGHNA and CDR2 YNFKEQ. The CDR3 spans 16 residues. The CDR3 coding sequence is TGTGCCAGCAGCGACGGACTAGCGGGAGGGACCGACGAGCAGTACTTC. It codes for CASSDGLAGGTDEQYF.

In its sample, this clonotype was seen many times. The chain recombines TRBV7-8 with TRBJ2-7, with TRBD2 identical over 7 bases. Trimming at V came to 1 base and at J to 3 bases, leaving 12 bases not matched to a gene. Germline V lookup: CDR1 SGHVS, CDR2 FQNEAQ. This CDR3 has 17 residues. For the CDR3, the DNA is TGTGCCAGCAGCTTAGTAGGGTCCCGGGAGGTCGGCTACGAGCAGTACTTC. This gives the protein CASSLVGSREVGYEQYF.

This clonotype was seen many times. The chain uses TRBV7-9 and TRBJ1-2; tentative D call: TRBD1 (5 bases). Germline V gene lookup returns CDR1 SEHNR and CDR2 FQNEAQ (reference sequence). The CDR3 extends over 14 amino acids. With 5 bases removed from V and 8 bases from J, the gap between germline ends came to 18 bases. DNA of the CDR3: TGTGCCAGCAGCCCTCCGGGACCCTCCTTGGGCTACACCTTC. This encodes CASSPPGPSLGYTF. The whole variable domain, remainder taken from reference TRBV7-9 and TRBJ1-2, is DTGVSQNPRHKITKRGQNVTFRCDPISEHNRLYWYRQTLGQGPEFLTYFQNEAQLEKSRLLSDRFSAERPKGSFSTLEIQRTEQGDSAMYLCASSPPGPSLGYTFGSGTRLTVV.

At least ten counts were recorded for this clonotype. The chain is built from TRBV29-1 and TRBJ2-1; possible D gene TRBD1, 5 bases. V shed 5 bases and J shed 4 bases, with 12 bases lying between them. The CDR3 loop spans 13 amino acids. The V gene's germline CDR1 is SQVTM and CDR2 ANQGSEA. The CDR3 bases are TGCAGCGTTTATGGACAACAGTACAATGAGCAGTTCTTC. Translating it yields CSVYGQQYNEQFF.

This clonotype was detected ten times or more. The genes are TRBV5-1 and TRBJ2-7; D is perhaps TRBD2 (5 bases). The V end lost 7 bases, the J end lost 3 bases, and 11 bases lay between the germline ends. Germline CDR1 and CDR2: SGHRS and YFSETQ. The CDR3 is 12 amino acids. In DNA, the CDR3 is TGCGCCAGCGGGCCCGGGGTCTACGAGCAGTACTTC. Translated: CASGPGVYEQYF.

As for this clonotype: One end of the junction is discordant with germline, which a read error may explain. The V call is TRBV7-9, the J call TRBJ2-7, with 8 bases matching TRBD2. CDR3 size: 14 residues. Germline values: CDR1 SEHNR, CDR2 FQNEAQ (reference sequence). The CDR3 here is CASRLIGGAYAQYF. The CDR3 DNA sequence: TGTGCCAGCAGATTGATCGGGGGGGCTTACGCGCAGTACTTC.

This clonotype has ten or more counts. The J gene is TRBJ2-7, the V gene TRBV10-3, with 9 bases lining up with TRBD1. The ends lost 4 bases at V and 5 bases at J; junction bases unmatched: 3. The germline gives CDR1 ENHRY, CDR2 SYGVKD. This CDR3 contains 13 residues. CDR3 coding DNA: TGTGCCATCAGTGGACAGGGGGGCAACGAGCAGTACTTC. Amino acids: CAISGQGGNEQYF.

This clonotype was seen many times. The chain couples TRBV7-6 to TRBJ2-7; 9 bases agree with TRBD1. Germline V gene data show CDR1 as SGHVS and CDR2 as FNYEAQ. V trimming: 5 bases; J trimming: 3 bases; junction bases outside the gene matches: 5. This CDR3 has 14 amino acids. CDR3 coding DNA: TGTGCCAGCAGCACGGGGACAGGGTTCTACGAGCAGTACTTC. Its translation: CASSTGTGFYEQYF.

This clonotype is a singleton in its sample. One junction end disagrees with the germline gene, perhaps due to a read error. The chain recombines TRBV18 with TRBJ2-1; TRBD2 aligns across 11 bases. Germline V gene lookup returns CDR1 KGHSH and CDR2 LQKENI. The CDR3 spans 15 residues. CDR3 residues: CASSPRTSGSYEPFF. CDR3 nucleotide sequence: TGTGCCAGCTCACCACGTACTAGCGGGAGTTATGAGCCGTTCTTC.

The table lists this clonotype with many counts. The chain has TRBV29-1 and TRBJ2-5, with 8 bases matching TRBD2. Per germline, CDR1 SQVTM and CDR2 ANQGSEA. With 5 bases clipped from V and 0 bases from J, the junction kept 8 bases outside the gene matches. The CDR3 extends over 15 amino acids. The CDR3 bases are TGCAGCGTTACCGCTAGCGGGTGGTACCAAGAGACCCAGTACTTC. It encodes CSVTASGWYQETQYF.